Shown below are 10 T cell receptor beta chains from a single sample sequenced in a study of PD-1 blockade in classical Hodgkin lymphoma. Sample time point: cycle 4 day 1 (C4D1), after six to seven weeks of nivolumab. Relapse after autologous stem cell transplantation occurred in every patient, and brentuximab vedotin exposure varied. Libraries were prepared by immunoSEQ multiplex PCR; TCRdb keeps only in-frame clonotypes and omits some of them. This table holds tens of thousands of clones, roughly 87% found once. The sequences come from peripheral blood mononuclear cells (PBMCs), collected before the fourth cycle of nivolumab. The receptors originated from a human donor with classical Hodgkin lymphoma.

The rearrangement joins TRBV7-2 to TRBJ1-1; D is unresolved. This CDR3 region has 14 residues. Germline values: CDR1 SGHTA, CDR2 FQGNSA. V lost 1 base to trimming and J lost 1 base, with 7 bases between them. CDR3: CASSLVTRNTEAFF. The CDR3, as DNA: TGTGCCAGCAGCTTAGTGACTAGGAACACTGAAGCTTTCTTT.

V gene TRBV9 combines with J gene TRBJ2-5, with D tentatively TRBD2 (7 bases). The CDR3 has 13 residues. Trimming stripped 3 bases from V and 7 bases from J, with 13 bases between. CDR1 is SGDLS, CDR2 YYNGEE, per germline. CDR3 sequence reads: CASSARGAGTQYF. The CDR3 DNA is TGTGCCAGCAGCGCCCGGGGGGCAGGGACCCAGTACTTC. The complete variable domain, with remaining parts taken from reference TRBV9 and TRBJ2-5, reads DSGVTQTPKHLITATGQRVTLRCSPRSGDLSVYWYQQSLDQGLQFLIQYYNGEERAKGNILERFSAQQFPDLHSELNLSSLELGDSALYFCASSARGAGTQYFGPGTRLLVL.

CDR3 sequence: CASSFLQEVGPQHF. CDR3 sequence (DNA): TGTGCCAGCAGTTTTCTCCAGGAGGTAGGGCCCCAGCATTTT. V and J are TRBV28 and TRBJ1-5; D uncertain. Germline lookup yields CDR1 MDHEN and CDR2 SYDVKM. The CDR3 covers 14 residues. V dropped 3 bases and J dropped 9 bases, with 15 bases sitting between them.

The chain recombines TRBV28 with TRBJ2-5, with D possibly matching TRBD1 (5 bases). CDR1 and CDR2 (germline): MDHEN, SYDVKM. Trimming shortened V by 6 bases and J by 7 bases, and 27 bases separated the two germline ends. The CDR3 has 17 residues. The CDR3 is CASSPLEGARGLGTQYF. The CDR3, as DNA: TGTGCCAGCAGCCCCCTGGAAGGGGCAAGGGGCCTAGGGACCCAGTACTTC. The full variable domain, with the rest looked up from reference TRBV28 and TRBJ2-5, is DVKVTQSSRYLVKRTGEKVFLECVQDMDHENMFWYRQDPGLGLRLIYFSYDVKMKEKGDIPEGYSVSREKKERFSLILESASTNQTSMYLCASSPLEGARGLGTQYFGPGTRLLVL.

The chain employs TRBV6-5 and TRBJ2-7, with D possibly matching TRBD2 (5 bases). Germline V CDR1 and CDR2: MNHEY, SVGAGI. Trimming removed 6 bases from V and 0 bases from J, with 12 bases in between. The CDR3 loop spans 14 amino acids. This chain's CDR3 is CASSPAGYSYEQYF. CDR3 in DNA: TGTGCCAGCAGCCCGGCGGGCTACTCCTACGAGCAGTACTTC.

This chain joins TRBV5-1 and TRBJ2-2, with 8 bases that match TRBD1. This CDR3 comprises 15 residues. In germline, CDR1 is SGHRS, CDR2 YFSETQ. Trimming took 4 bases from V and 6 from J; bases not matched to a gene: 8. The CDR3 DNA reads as TGCGCCAGCAGCCCGAATATACAGGGGGCCGGGGAGCTGTTTTTT. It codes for CASSPNIQGAGELFF.

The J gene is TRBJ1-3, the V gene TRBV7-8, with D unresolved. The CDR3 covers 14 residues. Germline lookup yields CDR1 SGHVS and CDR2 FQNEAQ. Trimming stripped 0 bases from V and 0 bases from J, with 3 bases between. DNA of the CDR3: TGTGCCAGCAGCTTAGCAGACTCTGGAAACACCATATATTTT. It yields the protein CASSLADSGNTIYF.

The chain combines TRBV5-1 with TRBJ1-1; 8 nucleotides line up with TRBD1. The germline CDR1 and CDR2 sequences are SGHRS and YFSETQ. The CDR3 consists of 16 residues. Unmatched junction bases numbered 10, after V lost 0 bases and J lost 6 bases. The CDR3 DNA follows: TGCGCCAGCAGCTTGGTTGGCGCAGGGGGCGACGCTGAAGCTTTCTTT. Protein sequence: CASSLVGAGGDAEAFF.

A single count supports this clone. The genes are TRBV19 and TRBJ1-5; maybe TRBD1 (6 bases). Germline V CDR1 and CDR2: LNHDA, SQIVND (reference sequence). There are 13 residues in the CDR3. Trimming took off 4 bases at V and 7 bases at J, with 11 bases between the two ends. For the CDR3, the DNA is TGTGCCAGTAGTACAGGGGTGCAGCAGCCCCAGCATTTT. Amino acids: CASSTGVQQPQHF.

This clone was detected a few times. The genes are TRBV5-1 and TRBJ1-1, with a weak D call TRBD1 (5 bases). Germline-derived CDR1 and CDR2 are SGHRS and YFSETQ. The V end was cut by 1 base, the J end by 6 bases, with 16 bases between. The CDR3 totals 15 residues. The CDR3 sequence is CASSLNPGQGAEAFF. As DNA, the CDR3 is TGCGCCAGCAGCTTGAACCCAGGACAAGGGGCTGAAGCTTTCTTT.